This T cell receptor (beta chain) was recovered during a study of cytomegalovirus exposure and HLA in healthy donors. General study findings and limits: Among the CMV-associated chains, a few were confirmed in vitro as specific for CMV antigens. TCR beta V- and J-gene trimming, according to a later analysis, was linked to a missense DCLRE1C variant.

In the PCR, 60 Vbeta and 13 Jbeta primers were used. Sequenced by immunoSEQ multiplex PCR; TCRdb stores in-frame clones only, minus some. The data show just over 150,000 clones, about 80% seen once. Regarding this clone: What it binds is not known.

Input material: PBMCs. This TCR was sampled from a woman aged 45-65 years in good health and CMV-seropositive.

CDR3 coding DNA: TGCGCCAGCAGCCAAGTCAGGGGCTCCGAGCAGTACTTC. Encoded protein: CASSQVRGSEQYF. The chain combines TRBV4-1 with TRBJ2-7; D perhaps matches TRBD1 (6 bases). Germline V gene sequence: CDR1 MGHRA, CDR2 YSYEKL. The CDR3 runs to 13 residues. V lost 1 base and J 6 bases, leaving 10 bases between the germline ends.